Listed here is a single T cell receptor beta chain. Measured with immunoSEQ multiplex PCR; TCRdb has only the in-frame clones, and not every one. The repertoire includes approximately 44,000 clones, around 90% of them detected once, and roughly 0.7% sits in the top ten. These data come from a study of T cell changes during pregnancy in multiple sclerosis. Germline CDR1 reads SGHTA; CDR2 reads FQGTGA. V trimming: 6 bases; J trimming: 8 bases; junction bases outside the gene matches: 6. This CDR3 has 14 amino acids. The receptor was derived from a female donor with multiple sclerosis, enrolled in a pregnancy study. Here the sequenced sample was CD4+ T cells from peripheral blood mononuclear cells, taken in the first trimester of pregnancy. The chain combines TRBV7-3 with TRBJ2-1; 11 bases match TRBD2. The CDR3 reads CASRLAGVVDEQFF. Written as DNA, the CDR3 is TGTGCCAGCAGACTAGCGGGAGTAGTAGATGAGCAGTTCTTC.